A selection of T cell receptor beta chains follows, all from one sample in a study of cytomegalovirus exposure and HLA in healthy donors. The repertoire was sequenced with immunoSEQ multiplex PCR; TCRdb's copy has only in-frame clones and lacks some. The sample shows about 100,000 clones, roughly 73% of them seen only once. The material sequenced was PBMCs. These receptors all come from a man in his forties or fifties in good health and CMV-seronegative. The CDR3 runs from the conserved cysteine through the conserved F or W. Each record gives: J gene, clone size, D gene, V gene, CDR3 protein, CDR3 DNA. D genes are given only for firm matches. Where a row states a size, it is once, few, many or the class of an expanded clone; other rows omit it.

J: TRBJ2-1; size: NA; D: NA; V: TRBV7-9; CDR3: CASSLDYSSYNEQFF; DNA: TGTGCCAGCAGCCTAGACTACTCCTCCTACAATGAGCAGTTCTTC
J: TRBJ1-3; size: NA; D: NA; V: TRBV7-2; CDR3: CASSRGGIGNTIYF; DNA: TGTGCCAGCAGCCGCGGGGGTATTGGAAACACCATATATTTT
J: TRBJ2-5; size: few; D: NA; V: TRBV9; CDR3: CASSAQPRASTQYF; DNA: TGTGCCAGCAGCGCACAACCCAGGGCCAGTACCCAGTACTTC
J: TRBJ2-7; size: few; D: NA; V: TRBV6-5; CDR3: CASSFAGTAKPRVKYF; DNA: TGTGCCAGCAGTTTCGCGGGGACAGCGAAGCCGAGAGTCAAGTACTTC
J: TRBJ2-5; size: NA; D: TRBD2; V: TRBV11-1; CDR3: CASSLGTSGGETQYF; DNA: TGTGCCAGCAGCTTAGGGACTAGCGGGGGAGAGACCCAGTACTTC
J: TRBJ2-3; size: NA; D: TRBD2; V: TRBV28; CDR3: CASSFPPGGTDTQYF; DNA: TGTGCCAGCAGTTTTCCCCCGGGGGGTACAGATACGCAGTATTTT
J: TRBJ1-1; size: NA; D: TRBD1; V: TRBV7-9; CDR3: CASSLTDEGQDTEAFF; DNA: TGTGCCAGCAGCCTGACAGATGAAGGACAGGACACTGAAGCTTTCTTT
J: TRBJ1-1; size: NA; D: TRBD1; V: TRBV9; CDR3: CASSLGTGSLTEAFF; DNA: TGTGCCAGCAGCCTCGGGACAGGGTCGTTGACTGAAGCTTTCTTT
J: TRBJ2-7; size: NA; D: TRBD1; V: TRBV6-5; CDR3: CASSYGMQGAYEQYF; DNA: TGTGCCAGCAGTTACGGGATGCAGGGGGCCTACGAGCAGTACTTC
J: TRBJ2-7; size: NA; D: TRBD1; V: TRBV6-1; CDR3: CASSWTGPYEQYF; DNA: TGTGCCAGCAGCTGGACAGGCCCCTACGAGCAGTACTTC
J: TRBJ2-7; size: NA; D: TRBD1; V: TRBV7-9; CDR3: CASSLQGAGHEQYF; DNA: TGTGCCAGCAGCTTACAGGGGGCGGGTCACGAGCAGTACTTC
J: TRBJ1-3; size: few; D: NA; V: TRBV11-2; CDR3: CASSLEVTGNTIYF; DNA: TGTGCCAGCAGCTTAGAAGTCACAGGAAACACCATATATTTT
J: TRBJ2-5; size: NA; D: NA; V: TRBV5-1; CDR3: CASSLAYRAGVVQETQYF; DNA: TGCGCCAGCAGCTTGGCCTACAGGGCAGGGGTGGTCCAAGAGACCCAGTACTTC
J: TRBJ2-1; size: NA; D: TRBD2; V: TRBV10-3; CDR3: CAISELLAGGPGEQFF; DNA: TGTGCCATCAGTGAATTACTAGCGGGGGGGCCTGGTGAGCAGTTCTTC
J: TRBJ2-2; size: NA; D: TRBD1; V: TRBV4-1; CDR3: CASSQGGTETGELFF; DNA: TGCGCCAGCAGCCAAGGGGGGACAGAAACCGGGGAGCTGTTTTTT
J: TRBJ2-7; size: NA; D: TRBD1; V: TRBV29-1; CDR3: CSVEGLGGQGYEQYF; DNA: TGCAGCGTTGAAGGATTAGGGGGACAGGGCTACGAGCAGTACTTC
J: TRBJ2-1; size: NA; D: NA; V: TRBV5-1; CDR3: CASSLDRRNSYNEQFF; DNA: TGCGCCAGCAGCTTGGATCGGAGAAACTCCTACAATGAGCAGTTCTTC
J: TRBJ2-7; size: NA; D: TRBD2; V: TRBV7-9; CDR3: CASSFVAGLAYEQYF; DNA: TGTGCCAGCAGTTTTGTAGCGGGCCTAGCCTACGAGCAGTACTTC
J: TRBJ2-1; size: NA; D: NA; V: TRBV4-2; CDR3: CASSQGGTNEQFF; DNA: TGTGCCAGCAGCCAAGGCGGGACCAATGAGCAGTTCTTC
J: TRBJ2-5; size: NA; D: NA; V: TRBV5-1; CDR3: CASRAGASQETQYF; DNA: TGCGCCAGCAGGGCGGGGGCCTCACAAGAGACCCAGTACTTC
J: TRBJ2-1; size: NA; D: NA; V: TRBV6-6; CDR3: CASSYGRGGHNEQFF; DNA: TGTGCCAGCAGTTACGGCAGGGGAGGGCACAATGAGCAGTTCTTC
J: TRBJ2-5; size: few; D: TRBD1; V: TRBV9; CDR3: CASSPDRGETQYF; DNA: TGTGCCAGCAGCCCGGACAGGGGAGAGACCCAGTACTTC
J: TRBJ2-2; size: NA; D: NA; V: TRBV6-5; CDR3: CASIMSGVHGELFF; DNA: TGTGCCAGCATAATGTCGGGGGTTCACGGGGAGCTGTTTTTT
J: TRBJ2-2; size: NA; D: TRBD1; V: TRBV9; CDR3: CASSVPRQGMNTGELFF; DNA: TGTGCCAGCAGCGTACCTCGACAGGGAATGAACACCGGGGAGCTGTTTTTT
J: TRBJ1-2; size: NA; D: NA; V: TRBV5-1; CDR3: CASSLGGLGNYGYTF; DNA: TGCGCCAGCAGCTTGGGAGGGCTGGGGAACTATGGCTACACCTTC
J: TRBJ2-5; size: NA; D: TRBD1; V: TRBV7-9; CDR3: CASSLGRTGTGRETQYF; DNA: TGTGCCAGCAGCTTAGGGCGCACTGGGACAGGGAGAGAGACCCAGTACTTC
J: TRBJ2-3; size: NA; D: TRBD2; V: TRBV2; CDR3: CASSSGLAGYTDTQYF; DNA: TGTGCCAGCAGTTCCGGACTAGCGGGCTACACAGATACGCAGTATTTT
J: TRBJ2-6; size: NA; D: NA; V: TRBV19; CDR3: CASSETVSSGANVLTF; DNA: TGTGCCAGTAGTGAAACCGTGAGCTCTGGGGCCAACGTCCTGACTTTC
J: TRBJ2-3; size: few; D: NA; V: TRBV6-5; CDR3: CASSEPRSRTDTQYF; DNA: TGTGCCAGCAGCGAGCCCCGGTCCCGCACAGATACGCAGTATTTT
J: TRBJ2-7; size: NA; D: TRBD1; V: TRBV2; CDR3: CASSDPTGAGYEQYF; DNA: TGTGCCAGCAGTGATCCGACAGGGGCAGGTTACGAGCAGTACTTC
J: TRBJ1-6; size: NA; D: TRBD1; V: TRBV6-5; CDR3: CASGRDRGYSPLHF; DNA: TGTGCCAGCGGCCGGGACAGGGGTTATTCACCCCTCCACTTT
J: TRBJ1-4; size: NA; D: TRBD1; V: TRBV6-5; CDR3: CASSRQGINEKLFF; DNA: TGTGCCAGCAGTCGACAGGGGATTAATGAAAAACTGTTTTTT
J: TRBJ1-1; size: few; D: TRBD1; V: TRBV6-1; CDR3: CASSFIQGAGEAFF; DNA: TGTGCCAGCAGTTTCATACAGGGGGCTGGTGAAGCTTTCTTT
J: TRBJ2-3; size: NA; D: TRBD1; V: TRBV29-1; CDR3: CSDGTGDFGTQYF; DNA: TGCAGCGACGGGACAGGGGACTTTGGTACGCAGTATTTT
J: TRBJ1-5; size: NA; D: NA; V: TRBV6-4; CDR3: CANTGSSSNQPQHF; DNA: TGTGCCAACACCGGGTCAAGCTCAAATCAGCCCCAGCATTTT
J: TRBJ1-2; size: NA; D: NA; V: TRBV9; CDR3: CASSVDLVPGEYGYTF; DNA: TGTGCCAGCAGCGTAGATTTGGTCCCAGGGGAATATGGCTACACCTTC
J: TRBJ1-1; size: NA; D: TRBD1; V: TRBV20-1; CDR3: CSATYRGSAFF; DNA: TGCAGTGCTACGTACAGGGGGTCAGCTTTCTTT
J: TRBJ2-7; size: NA; D: TRBD2; V: TRBV7-3; CDR3: CASSLRSGGPGEQYF; DNA: TGTGCCAGCAGCTTAAGGAGCGGGGGGCCAGGGGAGCAGTACTTC
J: TRBJ2-5; size: NA; D: TRBD2; V: TRBV4-2; CDR3: CASSQERGPGTQYF; DNA: TGTGCCAGCAGCCAGGAGCGGGGTCCGGGGACCCAGTACTTC
J: TRBJ2-7; size: once; D: NA; V: TRBV7-8; CDR3: CASSTLGTKYEQYF; DNA: TGTGCCAGCAGCACCCTCGGGACAAAATACGAGCAGTACTTC
J: TRBJ1-1; size: NA; D: TRBD1; V: TRBV5-4; CDR3: CASAEQGWGRNTEAFF; DNA: TGTGCCAGCGCCGAACAGGGGTGGGGAAGGAACACTGAAGCTTTCTTT
J: TRBJ2-3; size: NA; D: NA; V: TRBV4-1; CDR3: CASSQRGGGIRDTQYF; DNA: TGCGCCAGCAGCCAGAGGGGTGGGGGGATAAGAGATACGCAGTATTTT
J: TRBJ2-3; size: NA; D: TRBD2; V: TRBV7-2; CDR3: CASSLRLAGADTQYF; DNA: TGTGCCAGCAGCTTAAGGCTAGCGGGGGCAGATACGCAGTATTTT
J: TRBJ2-1; size: NA; D: TRBD2; V: TRBV7-9; CDR3: CASSPSGSSYNEQFF; DNA: TGTGCCAGCAGCCCTAGCGGGAGCTCCTACAATGAGCAGTTCTTC
J: TRBJ1-1; size: NA; D: NA; V: TRBV9; CDR3: CASSVGVSSEAFF; DNA: TGTGCCAGCAGCGTCGGGGTTAGCAGTGAAGCTTTCTTT
J: TRBJ2-7; size: NA; D: NA; V: TRBV7-9; CDR3: CASSSPHGVGYEQYF; DNA: TGTGCCAGCAGCTCGCCCCACGGGGTTGGCTACGAGCAGTACTTC
J: TRBJ1-1; size: NA; D: NA; V: TRBV30; CDR3: CAWSPQNTEAFF; DNA: TGTGCCTGGAGTCCCCAGAACACTGAAGCTTTCTTT
J: TRBJ2-3; size: once; D: TRBD2; V: TRBV5-6; CDR3: CASSLIAGGTDTQYF; DNA: TGTGCCAGCAGCTTAATAGCGGGGGGCACAGATACGCAGTATTTT
J: TRBJ2-7; size: few; D: TRBD1; V: TRBV6-1; CDR3: CASSKDRGFYEQYF; DNA: TGTGCCAGCAGTAAGGACAGGGGGTTTTACGAGCAGTACTTC
J: TRBJ2-2; size: NA; D: NA; V: TRBV6-1; CDR3: CASSDLTEMNTGELFF; DNA: TGTGCCAGCAGTGACCTGACGGAGATGAACACCGGGGAGCTGTTTTTT
J: TRBJ2-5; size: NA; D: NA; V: TRBV5-1; CDR3: CASSLERWETQYF; DNA: TGCGCCAGCAGCCTGGAGCGTTGGGAGACCCAGTACTTC
J: TRBJ2-7; size: once; D: NA; V: TRBV5-4; CDR3: CASSIQTGDEQYF; DNA: TGTGCCAGCAGCATACAAACAGGAGACGAGCAGTACTTC
J: TRBJ2-1; size: NA; D: NA; V: TRBV27; CDR3: CASSPLATRDEQFF; DNA: TGTGCCAGCAGTCCTTTAGCAACTAGAGATGAGCAGTTCTTC
J: TRBJ2-1; size: NA; D: TRBD2; V: TRBV25-1; CDR3: CASSASGGPYNEQFF; DNA: TGTGCCAGCAGTGCCAGCGGGGGGCCCTACAATGAGCAGTTCTTC